This TCR beta chain was profiled in a study of breast tumors, draining lymph nodes, adjacent tissues. Study-wide points: Tumors had less TCR diversity than lymph nodes, more than nontumor tissue. Findings are consistent with lymph node origin and intratumoral expansion of most tumor T cells. Tumor T cell lymph node origin was a supported hypothesis, not proven. Compared with basal-like, luminal-like tumors shared significantly more repertoire with nontumor tissue.

Unmatched junction bases numbered 7, after V lost 6 bases and J lost 13 bases. There are 13 residues in the CDR3. Per germline, CDR1 MNHEY and CDR2 SVGAGI. MiXCR was run by TCRdb on the multiplex PCR reads, yielding one entry per CDR3 protein. In the table there are around 250,000 distinct CDR3 sequences, less than 35% of which are singletons. The lymph nodes were axillary draining lymph nodes from breast cancer patients. This clonotype was picked up one time. Its antigen is still unknown. The source of this sequence is a female donor with breast cancer. Some clones in this sample may be carry-over from other donors' samples. The sequencing sample was made of axillary lymph node tissue. The rearrangement links TRBV6-5 to TRBJ1-6; 9 bases are a match to TRBD1. CDR3 amino acids: CASRDRGCFPLHF. CDR3 sequence (DNA): TGTGCCAGCAGAGACAGGGGGTGTTTTCCCCTCCACTTT.